The 9 T cell receptor beta chains below were found in one sample sequenced in a study of cytomegalovirus exposure and HLA in healthy donors. This PCR relied on a set of 60 Vbeta primers and 13 Jbeta primers. Assay used: immunoSEQ multiplex PCR; TCRdb lists only in-frame clones, some missing. This table has 95,000 to 130,000 clones, around 86% appearing once. Sample: PBMCs. Receptor source: a woman aged 25 to 39 in good health and CMV-seronegative.

The chain combines TRBV28 with TRBJ1-5; 11 bases align to TRBD1. Trimming at V came to 3 bases and at J to 1 base, leaving 8 bases not matched to a gene. Germline CDR1 MDHEN, CDR2 SYDVKM. The CDR3 length is 18 residues. The CDR3 region is CASSLDGGDRGSNQPQHF. The CDR3, as DNA: TGTGCCAGCAGTTTGGATGGAGGGGACAGGGGGAGCAATCAGCCCCAGCATTTT.

This clone has just one count. CDR3 nucleotide sequence: TGTGCCAGCAGCCCAGGGGGGGATACGCAGTATTTT. Its translation is CASSPGGDTQYF. The rearrangement links TRBV6-1 to TRBJ2-3; TRBD1 might be the D (7 bases). The CDR3 totals 12 residues. V lost 6 bases to trimming and J lost 6 bases, with 10 bases between them. The germline CDR1 and CDR2 sequences are MNHNS and SASEGT.

The chain couples TRBV4-1 to TRBJ2-3; no clear D gene. Trimming stripped 0 bases from V and 4 bases from J, with 8 bases between. The length of the CDR3 is 14 residues. Germline values: CDR1 MGHRA, CDR2 YSYEKL. CDR3 region: CASSQESPSDTQYF. In DNA, the CDR3 is TGCGCCAGCAGCCAAGAATCCCCCTCAGATACGCAGTATTTT.

The chain combines TRBV19 with TRBJ2-3; no definite D call. The CDR3 is made up of 15 amino acids. Germline V lookup: CDR1 LNHDA, CDR2 SQIVND (reference sequence). V shed 6 bases and J shed 3 bases, with 16 bases lying between them. CDR3 loop: CASSRSRSETDTQYF. CDR3 nucleotide sequence: TGTGCCAGTAGCCGGAGCCGGAGTGAGACAGATACGCAGTATTTT. The entire variable domain, with the rest obtained from reference TRBV19 and TRBJ2-3, is as follows: DGGITQSPKYLFRKEGQNVTLSCEQNLNHDAMYWYRQDPGQGLRLIYYSQIVNDFQKGDIAEGYSVSREKKESFPLTVTSAQKNPTAFYLCASSRSRSETDTQYFGPGTRLTVL.

This sequence joins TRBV11-2 and TRBJ2-7, with 8 nucleotides matching TRBD1. The V and J ends lost 1 base and 6 bases, in that order; junction bases with no gene match: 2. Germline CDR1 SGHAT, CDR2 FQNNGV. The CDR3 is 13 amino acids. In DNA form, the CDR3 reads TGTGCCAGCAGCTTAGTGCAGGGGGCCGAGCAGTACTTC. Translating gives CASSLVQGAEQYF.

This clone has just a few counts. The gene calls are TRBV23-1 and TRBJ2-3; D is undetermined. TRBV23-1 is treated as an ORF (open reading frame) with a function not yet certain. The V end was cut by 0 bases, the J end by 4 bases, with 8 bases between. This CDR3 contains 14 residues. CDR3 sequence (DNA): TGCGCCAGCAGTCAATCCGGTCCGTCAGATACGCAGTATTTT. Translated: CASSQSGPSDTQYF.

This rearrangement joins TRBV7-9 to TRBJ1-4; D is unresolved. The germline gives CDR1 SEHNR, CDR2 FQNEAQ (reference sequence). Trimming took 4 bases from V and 12 from J, leaving 12 bases between them. This CDR3 has 12 residues. CDR3 nucleotide sequence: TGTGCCAGCAGCTCCCCGGGTGGTCAACTGTTTTTT. Translation: CASSSPGGQLFF.

J is TRBJ1-2 and V is TRBV28, with 9 bases matching TRBD1. The J segment lost 2 bases and the V segment lost 4 bases, leaving 5 bases of the junction unmatched. The CDR3 is made up of 15 amino acids. Germline loops: CDR1 MDHEN, CDR2 SYDVKM. The CDR3 loop reads CASSSPTGGNYGYTF. The CDR3 DNA sequence: TGTGCCAGCAGTTCCCCGACAGGGGGAAACTATGGCTACACCTTC.

This clone has just a few counts. CDR3 DNA: TGTGCCAGCAGCAACACAGGGTTGAATTCACCCCTCCACTTT. It encodes CASSNTGLNSPLHF. The chain is built from TRBV7-9 and TRBJ1-6; tentatively, D is TRBD1 (6 bases). The germline gives CDR1 SEHNR, CDR2 FQNEAQ (reference sequence). Trimming shortened V by 5 bases and J by 7 bases, and 12 bases separated the two germline ends. The CDR3 is 14 amino acids.